The T cell receptor beta chain described here comes from a study of blood T cell repertoires in COVID-19. For the study at large: Sample material is recorded as cDNA or gDNA derived from T cells, B-cell-depleted T cells, or PBMCs.

This clone appeared a single time. At one boundary the junction diverges from the germline segment, which might be a read error. The germline gives CDR1 SSHAT, CDR2 FNYEAQ (reference sequence). This CDR3 contains 13 residues. Sequenced by immunoSEQ multiplex PCR; TCRdb stores in-frame clones only, minus some. Among more than 300,000 clones listed, around 87% were seen once. Specimen: peripheral blood. The source is a woman in her 30s with COVID-19, enrolled during active disease. V gene TRBV7-7 combines with J gene TRBJ2-5; D is possibly TRBD2 (6 bases). This CDR3 is CASSFAGWETQYF. In DNA form, the CDR3 reads TGTGCTAGCAGCTTTGCGGGGTGGGAGACCCAGTACTTC.